The following is a T cell receptor (beta chain) sequence with its context. Its antigen is currently unknown. Unique molecular identifiers were attached to individual cDNA molecules. TCRdb reprocessed the 5' RACE reads with MiXCR, giving one entry per CDR3 protein. The data contain about 92,000 distinct CDR3 sequences, approximately 15% of them seen just once; the ten biggest clones take up 5% to 7%. The length of the CDR3 is 15 residues. The germline V gene encodes CDR1 ENHRY and CDR2 SYGVKD. With 6 bases clipped from V and 1 base from J, the junction kept 7 bases outside the gene matches. The data originate from a study of early T cells in non-severe SARS-CoV-2 infection. Study at large: Bulk RNA from unsorted whole blood was sequenced; chains were unpaired. Regarding the study as a whole: VDJdb-based matching was biased toward anti-spike CD8 responses and missed private and CD4 specificities.

Input material: whole blood. The sequence was collected from an adult who was a healthcare worker with PCR-confirmed SARS-CoV-2 infection or an uninfected control (not recorded which). The chain links TRBV10-3 to TRBJ1-2, with TRBD1 identical over 8 bases. As DNA, the CDR3 is TGTGCCATCAGAACAGGGGGAGACCATAACTATGGCTACACCTTC. It codes for CAIRTGGDHNYGYTF.